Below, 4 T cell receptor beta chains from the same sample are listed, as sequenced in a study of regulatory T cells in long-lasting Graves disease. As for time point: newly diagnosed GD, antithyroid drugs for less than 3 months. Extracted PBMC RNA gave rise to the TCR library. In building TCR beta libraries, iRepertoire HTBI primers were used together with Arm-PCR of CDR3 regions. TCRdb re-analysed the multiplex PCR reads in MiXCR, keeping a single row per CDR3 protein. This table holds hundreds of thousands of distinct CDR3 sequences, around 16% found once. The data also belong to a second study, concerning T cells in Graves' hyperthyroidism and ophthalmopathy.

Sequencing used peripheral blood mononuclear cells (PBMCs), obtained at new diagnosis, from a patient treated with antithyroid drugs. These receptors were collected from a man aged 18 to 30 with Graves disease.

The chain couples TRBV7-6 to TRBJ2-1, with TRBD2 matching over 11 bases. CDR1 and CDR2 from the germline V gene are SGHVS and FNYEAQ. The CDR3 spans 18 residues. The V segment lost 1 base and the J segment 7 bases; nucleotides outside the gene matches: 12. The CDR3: CASSLDRPSGRFGNEQFF. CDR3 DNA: TGTGCCAGCAGCTTAGATAGGCCTAGCGGGAGGTTCGGGAATGAGCAGTTCTTC.

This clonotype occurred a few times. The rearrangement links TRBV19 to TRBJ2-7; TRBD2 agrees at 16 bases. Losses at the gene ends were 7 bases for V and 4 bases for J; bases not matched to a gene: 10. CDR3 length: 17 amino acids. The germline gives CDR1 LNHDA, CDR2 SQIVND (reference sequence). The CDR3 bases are TGTGCCAGTACCGCATCGGGACTAGCGGGAGGGCCGTACGAGCAGTACTTC. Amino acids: CASTASGLAGGPYEQYF.

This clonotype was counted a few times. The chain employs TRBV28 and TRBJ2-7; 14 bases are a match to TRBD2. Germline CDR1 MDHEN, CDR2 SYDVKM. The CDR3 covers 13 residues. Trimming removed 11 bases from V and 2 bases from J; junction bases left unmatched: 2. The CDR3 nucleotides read TGTGCCTGGGGACTAGCGGGGGCCTACGAGCAGTACTTC. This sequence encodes CAWGLAGAYEQYF. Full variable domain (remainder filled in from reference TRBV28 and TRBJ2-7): DVKVTQSSRYLVKRTGEKVFLECVQDMDHENMFWYRQDPGLGLRLIYFSYDVKMKEKGDIPEGYSVSREKKERFSLILESASTNQTSMYLCAWGLAGAYEQYFGPGTRLTVT.

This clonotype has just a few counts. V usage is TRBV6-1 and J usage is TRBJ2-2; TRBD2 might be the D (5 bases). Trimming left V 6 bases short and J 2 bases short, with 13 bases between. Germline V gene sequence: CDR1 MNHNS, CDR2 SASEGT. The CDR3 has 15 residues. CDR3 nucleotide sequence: TGTGCCAGCAGAAAGCCGGGGATAAACACCGGGGAGCTGTTTTTT. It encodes CASRKPGINTGELFF.